Presented here are 13 T cell receptor beta chains from one specimen sequenced in a study of CD8 T cells in Susac syndrome. A quantity of 0.5 to 1 ug RNA underwent reverse transcription using random hexamers. Via MiXCR, TCRdb re-called the immunoSEQ multiplex PCR reads, giving one row per CDR3 protein. The sample holds roughly 250,000 distinct CDR3 sequences, less than 96% seen once. The sample was CD4+ T cells from PBMCs. These receptors originate from a human donor with Susac syndrome.

Written as DNA, the CDR3 is TGTGCCTGGAGTGTACGAGAGGGAGGTAGGAATGAGCAGTTCTTC. Residues: CAWSVREGGRNEQFF. The chain joins TRBV30 to TRBJ2-1; a weak D match, TRBD2 (6 bases). This CDR3 spans 15 amino acids. The germline CDR1 and CDR2 sequences are GTSNPN and SVGIG (reference sequence). V was cut by 0 bases and J by 7 bases, with 16 bases left in between.

This clonotype was counted once. This chain links TRBV7-2 with TRBJ2-5, with 9 bases that match TRBD2. CDR3 size: 14 residues. V shed 4 bases, J shed 5 bases, and the junction held 5 bases outside the gene matches. Germline V CDR1 and CDR2: SGHTA, FQGNSA. The CDR3 sequence is CASSSLAGLETQYF. CDR3 in DNA: TGTGCCAGCAGCTCCCTAGCGGGATTGGAGACCCAGTACTTC.

The chain links TRBV28 to TRBJ2-1, with TRBD1 matching 9 bases. The CDR3 sequence is 14 residues long. V gave up 5 bases and J gave up 6 bases; unmatched junction bases: 5. CDR1 and CDR2 (germline): MDHEN, SYDVKM. The CDR3 protein is CASSPGQGRNEQFF. The DNA for the CDR3 is TGTGCCAGCAGTCCCGGACAGGGGCGCAATGAGCAGTTCTTC.

The V gene is TRBV20-1, the J gene TRBJ2-5; unclear D gene. The germline gives CDR1 DFQATT, CDR2 SNEGSKA (reference sequence). The CDR3 runs to 13 residues. The V and J ends lost 2 bases and 5 bases respectively, with 12 bases between them. The CDR3 loop reads CSARPLAGETQYF. The CDR3 DNA is TGCAGTGCTAGACCATTAGCTGGGGAGACCCAGTACTTC.

This chain joins TRBV6-5 and TRBJ1-2; 9 nucleotides line up with TRBD1. V lost 8 bases and J lost 6; bases outside the gene matches: 10. This CDR3 has 14 residues. Germline CDR1 is MNHEY and CDR2 is SVGAGI. The CDR3 reads CASAPGTGTDGYTF. The CDR3 DNA sequence: TGTGCCAGCGCTCCCGGGACAGGGACAGATGGCTACACCTTC.

This clonotype was observed a few times. The J gene is TRBJ1-5, the V gene TRBV18; D gene ambiguous. With 0 bases removed from V and 4 bases from J, the gap between germline ends came to 1 base. The CDR3 is 12 amino acids. CDR1 and CDR2 (germline): KGHSH, LQKENI. CDR3 coding DNA: TGTGCCAGCTCACCACCGAATCAGCCCCAGCATTTT. It specifies CASSPPNQPQHF.

The chain has TRBV9 and TRBJ2-7; 7 bases align to TRBD2. The ends lost 9 bases at V and 7 bases at J; junction bases unmatched: 16. Germline CDR1 reads SGDLS; CDR2 reads YYNGEE. The length of the CDR3 is 14 residues. The CDR3, as DNA: TGTGCCAAAACCCGAACTGGGGGGGATTGGGAGCAGTACTTC. As protein: CAKTRTGGDWEQYF.

The chain employs TRBV20-1 and TRBJ1-1; tentative D call: TRBD1 (5 bases). This CDR3 is built from 14 residues. CDR1 is DFQATT and CDR2 is SNEGSKA in the germline V gene (reference sequence). V lost 5 bases and J 3 bases, leaving 16 bases between the germline ends. For the CDR3, the DNA is TGCAGTGCTTTTACCGGGACCGGGGACACTGAAGCTTTCTTT. It translates to CSAFTGTGDTEAFF.

The V and J genes are TRBV29-1 and TRBJ1-1; D gene uncertain. Trimming took off 5 bases at V and 4 bases at J, with 5 bases between the two ends. The germline V gene encodes CDR1 SQVTM and CDR2 ANQGSEA. The CDR3 is made up of 10 amino acids. CDR3 in amino acids: CSVMGTEAFF. The CDR3 region has the DNA TGCAGCGTTATGGGCACTGAAGCTTTCTTT.

The chain employs TRBV7-9 and TRBJ1-2; 10 positions agree with TRBD1. This CDR3 has 15 residues. V lost 4 bases, J lost 5 bases, and 7 bases stayed unmatched. CDR1 SEHNR and CDR2 FQNEAQ come from the germline V gene (reference sequence). The CDR3 loop reads CASSSGQGSIYGYTF. The CDR3 DNA follows: TGTGCCAGCAGCTCGGGACAGGGGTCGATATATGGCTACACCTTC.

The chain's CDR3 is CASSPQGQYEQYF. The CDR3 nucleotides read TGTGCCAGCAGCCCCCAGGGACAGTACGAGCAGTACTTC. V and J are TRBV7-3 and TRBJ2-7, with TRBD1 matching 7 bases. The CDR3 sequence is 13 residues long. With 5 bases clipped from V and 4 bases from J, the junction kept 5 bases outside the gene matches. Per germline, CDR1 SGHTA and CDR2 FQGTGA.

The V gene is TRBV4-1, the J gene TRBJ1-5, with a tentative D call TRBD1 (5 bases). V gave up 4 bases and J gave up 2 bases, with 12 bases separating them. Germline-derived CDR1 and CDR2 are MGHRA and YSYEKL. The CDR3 length is 15 residues. The CDR3 sequence is CASSPTGTGNQPQHF. The CDR3 DNA reads TGCGCCAGCAGCCCTACCGGGACGGGCAATCAGCCCCAGCATTTT.

This clonotype appeared once. The rearrangement links TRBV4-1 to TRBJ1-2; 7 bases map to TRBD1. Germline CDR1 is MGHRA and CDR2 is YSYEKL. V shed 3 bases and J 2 bases; nucleotides not matched to a gene: 9. The CDR3 is 16 residues long. As DNA, the CDR3 is TGCGCCAGCAGCCACCTCACCCGGACAGGAAACTATGGCTACACCTTC. It is translated as CASSHLTRTGNYGYTF.